This TCR beta chain was retrieved from a study of OX40 agonist ivuxolimab in advanced cancers. Study as a whole: People who had prior anti-PD-1, anti-PD-L1 or anti-CTLA-4 therapy could take part, and 40% had some. Study-wide findings and caveats: Nonresponders, in some cases, also had low normalized T-cell clonal expansion.

On cycle 4 day 1 and cycle 7 day 1, as well as at baseline, blood was sampled. On this clone itself: What it binds is not known.

Measured with immunoSEQ multiplex PCR; TCRdb has only the in-frame clones, and not every one. Altogether about 62,000 clones are present, around 88% being singletons, with the ten largest covering around 0.76%. CDR1 and CDR2 from the germline V gene are LGHNT and FRNRAP. The V segment lost 6 bases and the J segment 5 bases; nucleotides outside the gene matches: 8. The length of the CDR3 is 14 residues. The chain is built from TRBV12-5 and TRBJ2-3, with 7 bases fitting TRBD1. The clonotype originates from an adult with an advanced solid tumor such as melanoma, head and neck, liver or kidney cancer. The specimen was CD4+ or CD8+ T cells sorted from blood, collected in a trial of the OX40 agonist ivuxolimab. CDR3 in amino acids: CASGRDSPRDTQYF. The CDR3, as DNA: TGTGCTAGTGGCAGGGACAGCCCTAGAGATACGCAGTATTTT.